This TCR beta chain was captured in a study of cytomegalovirus exposure and HLA in healthy donors. PCR used 60 Vbeta primers and 13 Jbeta primers. Profiled with immunoSEQ multiplex PCR; TCRdb holds only in-frame clones, not every one. The table includes more than 110,000 clones, about 75% detected once. Germline CDR1 and CDR2: SGHRS and YFSETQ. The CDR3 is made up of 12 amino acids. The V end lost 5 bases, the J end lost 0 bases, and 5 bases lay between the germline ends. The specimen sequenced was PBMCs. V gene TRBV5-1 combines with J gene TRBJ1-1; D not resolved. The clonotype was recovered from a man under 40 in good health and CMV-seronegative. This CDR3 is CASRRMNTEAFF. For the CDR3, the DNA is TGCGCCAGCAGGAGGATGAACACTGAAGCTTTCTTT.